This T cell receptor beta chain emerged from a study of beta chain features in type 1 diabetes. The V end was cut by 6 bases, the J end by 2 bases, with 11 bases between. The CDR3 sequence is 13 residues long. From germline, CDR1 is SNHLY and CDR2 FYNNEI. Study outcomes and limitations: All four CD4+ subsets of Type 1 diabetes patients contained TCRB CDR3s that were moderately but significantly shorter.

With regard to this clone: Its antigen is unidentified.

Isolated RNA was reverse transcribed in full, so expressed TCRB transcripts were sequenced. Only in-frame clones appear in the TCRdb table, and some are missing; sequencing was by immunoSEQ multiplex PCR. The sample carries around 360,000 clones, roughly 13% recorded once. The chain links TRBV2 to TRBJ2-7; a possible D gene is TRBD1 (5 bases). The TCR was taken from a woman aged 18-29 years with type 1 diabetes. Sequenced material: naive CD4+ T cells from blood. The CDR3 bases are TGTGCCAGCAGCCAGAGACAGACCTACGAGCAGTACTTC. Translating gives CASSQRQTYEQYF.